This T cell receptor beta chain was found in a study of blood T cells in healthy people across ages. Study observations and caveats: Compared with aged donors, long-lived donors showed fewer expanded clones, suggesting selection.

A note on this clonotype: Its antigen is unidentified.

The CDR3 is 16 residues long. Germline V gene data show CDR1 as SGHVS and CDR2 as FQNEAQ. The ends were cut back, 7 bases at V and 4 bases at J, with 19 bases in the middle. PCR was performed a second time for 7 to 11 cycles using a sample-barcoded 5' primer and a J-beta primer mix. TCRdb analysed the 5' RACE reads with MiXCR anew, one entry per CDR3 protein. The sample comprises around 870,000 distinct CDR3 sequences, under 30% of which are singletons, and 17% rests with the top ten. The extraction recovered at least 6 micrograms of total RNA per sample. Specimen: blood. The TCR sequence derives from an elderly woman in good health. V and J are TRBV7-8 and TRBJ1-4, with D maybe TRBD1 (6 bases). In nucleotides, the CDR3 is TGTGCCAGCAACCCGGGGGGGGGCGCCGATAATGAAAAACTGTTTTTT. Its protein product is CASNPGGGADNEKLFF.